This T cell receptor beta chain originates from a study of cytomegalovirus exposure and HLA in healthy donors. Study-level results: Among TCR beta chains, those listed as cytomegalovirus-associated numbered roughly 150. When analyzed later, a missense DCLRE1C variant was found to be linked to TCR beta V- and J-gene trimming.

The CDR3 runs to 17 residues. V was trimmed by 1 base and J by 3 bases, leaving 16 bases between them. Per the germline V gene, CDR1 is LGHNA and CDR2 is YNFKEQ. The primer mix had 60 Vbeta and 13 Jbeta primers. Here immunoSEQ multiplex PCR was the method, and the copy in TCRdb shows in-frame clones only, minus some. The sample includes nearly 110,000 clones, approximately 80% seen only once; the top ten take 4% to 5%. A note on this clone: Its antigen is undetermined.

What was sequenced was PBMCs. The rearrangement joins TRBV4-2 to TRBJ1-5; D possibly corresponds to TRBD1 (5 bases). This sequence originates from a male donor in good health and CMV-seronegative. The CDR3 sequence is CASSQGAAGNINQPQHF. The CDR3 DNA reads TGTGCCAGCAGCCAAGGCGCGGCAGGGAACATCAATCAGCCCCAGCATTTT.